The subject of this entry is one T cell receptor beta chain. Its antigen is not known. At deep level, the assay was performed. Repertoires were generated with immunoSEQ multiplex PCR, while TCRdb's copy carries only in-frame clones and drops some. The data contain millions of clones, 93% of them singletons. The sample belongs to a study of shared clonotypes between healthy human individuals. Study-level background: Each donor contributed plates that comprised three CD4 naive, three CD4 memory, two CD8 naive and one CD8 memory. Study-wide results and limits: Compared with clonotypes that all four donors shared, non-shared clonotypes had lower generation probabilities. Shared across several donors were roughly 5.3% of the naive CD4 clonotypes.

Sequences were obtained from naive CD4+ T cells from PBMCs. Described subset: CD45RA+ positively selected. The sequence was obtained from a man between 18 and 29 years old in good health. Some clones in this sample may be carry-over from other donors' samples.

CDR3 sequence (DNA): TGTGCCAGCAGACGGACAGGGTCAAACACTGAAGCTTTCTTT. Its translation: CASRRTGSNTEAFF. The chain carries TRBV6-1 and TRBJ1-1, with 8 bases lining up with TRBD1. The V segment lost 6 bases and the J segment 2 bases; nucleotides outside the gene matches: 5. CDR1 and CDR2 (germline): MNHNS, SASEGT. The CDR3 runs to 14 residues.